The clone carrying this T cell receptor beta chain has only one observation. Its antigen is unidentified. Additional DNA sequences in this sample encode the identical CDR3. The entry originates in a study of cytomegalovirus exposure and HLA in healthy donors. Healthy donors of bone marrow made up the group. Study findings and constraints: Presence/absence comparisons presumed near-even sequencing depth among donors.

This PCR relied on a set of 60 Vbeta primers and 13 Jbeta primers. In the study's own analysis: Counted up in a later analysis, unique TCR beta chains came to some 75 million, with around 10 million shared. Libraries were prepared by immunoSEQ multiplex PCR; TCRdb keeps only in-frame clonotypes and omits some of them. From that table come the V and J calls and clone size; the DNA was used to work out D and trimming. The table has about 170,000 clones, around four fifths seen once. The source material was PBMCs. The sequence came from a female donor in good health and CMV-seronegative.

The CDR3 DNA is TGTGCCAGCAGCTCAGGAGCGACAGACGTGAACACTGAAGCTTTCTTT. Translation gives CASSSGATDVNTEAFF. The V gene is TRBV7-9, the J gene TRBJ1-1; weak D call: TRBD1 (5 bases). V shed 4 bases and J shed 0 bases, with 15 bases lying between them. The CDR3 is 16 residues long. CDR1 and CDR2 from the germline V gene are SEHNR and FQNEAQ (reference sequence).